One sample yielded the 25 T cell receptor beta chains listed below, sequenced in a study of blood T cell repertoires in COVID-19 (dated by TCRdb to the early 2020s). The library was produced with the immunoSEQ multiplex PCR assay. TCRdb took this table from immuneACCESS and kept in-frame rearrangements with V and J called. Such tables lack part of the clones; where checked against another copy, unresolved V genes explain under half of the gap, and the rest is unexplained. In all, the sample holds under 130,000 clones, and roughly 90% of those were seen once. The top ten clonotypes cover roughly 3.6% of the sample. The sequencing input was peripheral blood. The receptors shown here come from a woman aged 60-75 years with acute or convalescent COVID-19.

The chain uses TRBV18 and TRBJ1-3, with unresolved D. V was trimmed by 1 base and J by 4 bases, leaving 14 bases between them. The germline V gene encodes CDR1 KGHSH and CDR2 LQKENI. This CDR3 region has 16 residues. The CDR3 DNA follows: TGTGCCAGCTCACCACTGGTGGAGGGATCCGGAAACACCATATATTTT. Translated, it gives CASSPLVEGSGNTIYF.

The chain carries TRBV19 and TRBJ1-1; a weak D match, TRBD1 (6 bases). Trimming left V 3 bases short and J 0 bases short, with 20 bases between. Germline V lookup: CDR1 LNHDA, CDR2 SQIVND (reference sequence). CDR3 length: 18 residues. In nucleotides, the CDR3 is TGTGCCAGTAGTATCCATTTCGGCAGGGGCATTATGAACACTGAAGCTTTCTTT. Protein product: CASSIHFGRGIMNTEAFF.

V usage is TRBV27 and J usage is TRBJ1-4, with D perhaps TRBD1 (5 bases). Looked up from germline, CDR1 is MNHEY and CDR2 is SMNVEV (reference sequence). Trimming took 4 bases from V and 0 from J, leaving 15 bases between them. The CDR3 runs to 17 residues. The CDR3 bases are TGTGCCAGCAGTTGGGCGGGGCAGGCCACAACTAATGAAAAACTGTTTTTT. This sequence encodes CASSWAGQATTNEKLFF.

CDR3 DNA sequence: TGTGCCAGCAGCTTATCCTACAGAGCAACTAATGAAAAACTGTTTTTT. Amino acid sequence: CASSLSYRATNEKLFF. The chain joins TRBV7-6 to TRBJ1-4, with D uncertain. CDR1 SGHVS and CDR2 FNYEAQ come from the germline V gene. The V gene lost 2 bases and the J gene lost 0 bases, with 10 bases spanning the gap. The CDR3 length is 16 residues.

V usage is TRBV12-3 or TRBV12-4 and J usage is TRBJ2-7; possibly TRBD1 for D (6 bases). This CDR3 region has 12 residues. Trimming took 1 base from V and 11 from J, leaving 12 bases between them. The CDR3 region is CASSLGNRDKYF. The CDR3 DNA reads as TGTGCCAGCAGTTTAGGGAACAGGGATAAGTACTTC.

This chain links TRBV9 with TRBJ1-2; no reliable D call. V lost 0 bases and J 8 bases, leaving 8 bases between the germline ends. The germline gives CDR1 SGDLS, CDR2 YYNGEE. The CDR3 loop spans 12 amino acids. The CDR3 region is CASSVGWAGYTF. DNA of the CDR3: TGTGCCAGCAGCGTAGGGTGGGCAGGCTACACCTTC.

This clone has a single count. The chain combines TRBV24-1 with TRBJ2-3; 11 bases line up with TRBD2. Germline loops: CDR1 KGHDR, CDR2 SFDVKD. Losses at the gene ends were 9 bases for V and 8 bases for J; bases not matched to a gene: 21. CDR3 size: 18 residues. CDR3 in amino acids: CATSQAAGTSGPGRTQYF. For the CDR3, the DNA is TGTGCCACCTCCCAAGCTGCCGGGACTAGCGGTCCAGGACGTACGCAGTATTTT.

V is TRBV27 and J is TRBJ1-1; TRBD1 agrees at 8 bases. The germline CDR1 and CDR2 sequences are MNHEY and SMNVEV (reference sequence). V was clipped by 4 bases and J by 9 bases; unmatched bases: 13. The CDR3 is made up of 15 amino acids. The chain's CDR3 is CASSSDSPGQGKAFF. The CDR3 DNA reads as TGTGCCAGCAGTTCAGACTCGCCCGGACAGGGAAAAGCTTTCTTT.

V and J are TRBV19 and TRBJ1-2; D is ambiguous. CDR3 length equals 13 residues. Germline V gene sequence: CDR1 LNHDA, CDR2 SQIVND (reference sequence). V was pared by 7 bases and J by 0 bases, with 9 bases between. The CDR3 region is CASMRETNYGYTF. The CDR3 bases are TGTGCCAGTATGCGTGAGACTAACTATGGCTACACCTTC.

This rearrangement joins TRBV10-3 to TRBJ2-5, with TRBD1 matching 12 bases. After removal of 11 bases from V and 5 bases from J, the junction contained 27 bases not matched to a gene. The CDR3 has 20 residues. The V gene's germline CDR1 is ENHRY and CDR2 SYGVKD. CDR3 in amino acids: CAVKGQGAGLAGVSQETQYF. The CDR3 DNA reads TGTGCCGTCAAGGGACAGGGGGCCGGGCTAGCGGGAGTAAGTCAGGAGACCCAGTACTTC.

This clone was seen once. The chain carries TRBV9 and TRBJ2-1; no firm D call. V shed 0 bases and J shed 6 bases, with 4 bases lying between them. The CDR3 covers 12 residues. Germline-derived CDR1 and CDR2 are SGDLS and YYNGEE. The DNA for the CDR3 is TGTGCCAGCAGCGTAGCCCTCAATGAGCAGTTCTTC. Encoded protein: CASSVALNEQFF.

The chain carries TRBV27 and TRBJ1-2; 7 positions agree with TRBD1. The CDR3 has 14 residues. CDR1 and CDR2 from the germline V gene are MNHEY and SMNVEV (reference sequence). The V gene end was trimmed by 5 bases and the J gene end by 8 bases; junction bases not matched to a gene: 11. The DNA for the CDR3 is TGTGCCAGCAGTCCCCTCATACAGGGGAAAGGCTACACCTTC. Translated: CASSPLIQGKGYTF.

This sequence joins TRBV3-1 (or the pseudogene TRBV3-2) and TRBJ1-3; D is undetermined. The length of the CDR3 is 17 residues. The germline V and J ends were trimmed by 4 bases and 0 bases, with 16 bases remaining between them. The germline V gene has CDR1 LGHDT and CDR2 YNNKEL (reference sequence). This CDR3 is CASSPTRVPSSGNTIYF. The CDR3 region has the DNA TGTGCCAGCAGCCCGACTAGGGTACCGAGCTCTGGAAACACCATATATTTT.

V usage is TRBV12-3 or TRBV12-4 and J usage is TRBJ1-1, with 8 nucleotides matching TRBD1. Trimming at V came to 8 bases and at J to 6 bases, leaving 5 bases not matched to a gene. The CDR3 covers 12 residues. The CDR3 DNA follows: TGTGCCAGCGGACAGGGTTCGTCTGAAGCTTTCTTT. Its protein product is CASGQGSSEAFF.

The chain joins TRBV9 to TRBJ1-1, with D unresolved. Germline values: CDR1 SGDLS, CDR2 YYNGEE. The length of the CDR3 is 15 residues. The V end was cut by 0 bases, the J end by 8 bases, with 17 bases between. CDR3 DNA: TGTGCCAGCAGCGTAGGATCTCGTCCAAACCTAGAAGCTTTCTTT. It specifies CASSVGSRPNLEAFF.

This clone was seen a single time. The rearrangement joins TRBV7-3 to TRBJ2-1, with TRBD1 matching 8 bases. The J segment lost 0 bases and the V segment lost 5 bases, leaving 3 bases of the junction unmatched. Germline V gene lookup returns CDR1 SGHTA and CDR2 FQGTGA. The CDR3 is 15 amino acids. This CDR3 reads CASSPDRGSYNEQFF. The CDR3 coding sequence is TGTGCCAGCAGCCCCGACAGGGGCTCCTACAATGAGCAGTTCTTC.

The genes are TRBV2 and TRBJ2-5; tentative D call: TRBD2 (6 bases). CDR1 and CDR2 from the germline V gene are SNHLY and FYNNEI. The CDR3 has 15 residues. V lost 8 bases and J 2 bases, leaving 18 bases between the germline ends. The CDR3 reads CASQKVGGEQETQYF. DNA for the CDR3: TGTGCCAGCCAAAAAGTGGGGGGAGAACAAGAGACCCAGTACTTC. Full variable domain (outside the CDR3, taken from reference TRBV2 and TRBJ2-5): EPEVTQTPSHQVTQMGQEVILRCVPISNHLYFYWYRQILGQKVEFLVSFYNNEISEKSEIFDDQFSVERPDGSNFTLKIRSTKLEDSAMYFCASQKVGGEQETQYFGPGTRLLVL.

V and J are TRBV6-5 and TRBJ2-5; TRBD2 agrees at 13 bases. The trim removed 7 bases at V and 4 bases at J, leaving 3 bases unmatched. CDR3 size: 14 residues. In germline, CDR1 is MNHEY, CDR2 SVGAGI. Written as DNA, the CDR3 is TGTGCCAGCACCTGGACTAGCGGGAGAGAGACCCAGTACTTC. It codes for CASTWTSGRETQYF.

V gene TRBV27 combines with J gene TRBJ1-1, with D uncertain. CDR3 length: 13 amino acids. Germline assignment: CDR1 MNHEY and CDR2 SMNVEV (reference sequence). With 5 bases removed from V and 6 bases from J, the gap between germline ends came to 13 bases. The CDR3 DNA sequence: TGTGCCAGCAGTCTAAACGGGGTAGCTGAAGCTTTCTTT. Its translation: CASSLNGVAEAFF.

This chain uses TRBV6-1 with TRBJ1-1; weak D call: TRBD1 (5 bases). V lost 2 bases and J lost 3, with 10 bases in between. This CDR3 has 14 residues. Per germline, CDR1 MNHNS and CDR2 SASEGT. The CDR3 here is CASSEWGDHTEAFF. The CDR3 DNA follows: TGTGCCAGCAGTGAATGGGGCGACCACACTGAAGCTTTCTTT.

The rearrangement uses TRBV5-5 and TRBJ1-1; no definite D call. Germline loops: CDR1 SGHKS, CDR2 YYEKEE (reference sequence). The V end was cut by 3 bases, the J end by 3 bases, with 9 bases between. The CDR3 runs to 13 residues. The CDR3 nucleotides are TGTGCCAGCAGCTGGGGAGAGCACACTGAAGCTTTCTTT. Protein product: CASSWGEHTEAFF.

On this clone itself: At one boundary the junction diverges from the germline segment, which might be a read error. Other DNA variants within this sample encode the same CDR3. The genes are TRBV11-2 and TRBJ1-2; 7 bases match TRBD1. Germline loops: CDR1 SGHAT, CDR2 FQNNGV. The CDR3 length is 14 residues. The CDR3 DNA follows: TGCGCCAGCAGCCGACAGGGCGGCATCTATGGCTACACCTTC. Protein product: CASSRQGGIYGYTF.

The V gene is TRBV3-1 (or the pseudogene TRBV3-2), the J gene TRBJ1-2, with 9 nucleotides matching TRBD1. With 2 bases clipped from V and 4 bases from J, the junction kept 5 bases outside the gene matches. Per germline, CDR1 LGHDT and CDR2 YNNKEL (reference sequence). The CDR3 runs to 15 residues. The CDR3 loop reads CASSQTGGVVYGYTF. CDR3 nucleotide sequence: TGTGCCAGCAGCCAAACAGGGGGCGTTGTCTATGGCTACACCTTC.

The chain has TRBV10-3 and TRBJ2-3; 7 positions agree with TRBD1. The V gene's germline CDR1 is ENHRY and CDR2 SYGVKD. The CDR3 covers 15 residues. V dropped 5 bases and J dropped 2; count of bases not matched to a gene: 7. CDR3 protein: CAISQNRGDTDTQYF. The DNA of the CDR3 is TGTGCCATCAGTCAAAACAGGGGTGACACAGATACGCAGTATTTT.

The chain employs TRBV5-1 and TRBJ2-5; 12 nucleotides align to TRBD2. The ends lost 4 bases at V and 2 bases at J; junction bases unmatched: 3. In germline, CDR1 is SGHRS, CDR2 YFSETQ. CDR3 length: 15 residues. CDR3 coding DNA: TGCGCCAGCAGCCTACTAGCGGGAGGTCAAGAGACCCAGTACTTC. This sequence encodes CASSLLAGGQETQYF.